The entry below describes one TCR beta chain. Its antigen is not known. 13 Jbeta primers and 60 Vbeta primers were used for the PCR. The assay was immunoSEQ multiplex PCR, and TCRdb's table has in-frame clones only and misses some. The sample includes 170,000 or so clones, about four fifths seen only once; the top ten take 1%. Per germline, CDR1 SGHRS and CDR2 YFSETQ. The V and J ends lost 0 bases and 2 bases respectively, with 5 bases between them. CDR3 length equals 13 residues. Healthy bone marrow donors made up the donor group. The data were taken from a study of cytomegalovirus exposure and HLA in healthy donors. General study points: In a later analysis, parvovirus B19, influenza, CMV and Epstein-Barr virus appeared linked to several top co-occurrence clusters. Serostatus for CMV was the only available immune exposure information. It was likely that a cluster of highly shared sequence variants was a sequencing artifact.

The sequence was obtained from a woman between 45 and 65 years old in good health and CMV-seropositive. Material: PBMCs. V gene TRBV5-1 combines with J gene TRBJ2-5; a weak D match, TRBD1 (5 bases). CDR3 sequence reads: CASSLGQQETQYF. In DNA form, the CDR3 reads TGCGCCAGCAGCTTGGGACAGCAAGAGACCCAGTACTTC.